This is a list of T cell receptor beta chains from one sample in a study of T cells in Graves' hyperthyroidism and ophthalmopathy. TCRdb re-analysed the multiplex PCR reads in MiXCR, keeping a single row per CDR3 protein. The sample gives 380,000 or so distinct CDR3 sequences, approximately 13% of which show up once; less than 25% is in the top ten. Material for sequencing was blood. These receptors originate from a man aged 30 to 39 with Graves' hyperthyroidism that later progressed to Graves' ophthalmopathy. Both conserved end residues are part of each CDR3. The D gene is left open where the match is weak. Only part of the rows carry a size: once, few, many, or a class if the clone is expanded.

d_call	v_call	clone_size	j_call	cdr3_nt	cdr3_aa
-	TRBV30	-	TRBJ2-7	TGTGCCTGGAGAAATACCCTCGCCTCCTACGAGCAGTACTTC	CAWRNTLASYEQYF
-	TRBV6-1	many	TRBJ2-7	TGTGCCAGCAGTACGGTCCTCAGGAGGGGCTACGAGCAGTACTTC	CASSTVLRRGYEQYF
TRBD1	TRBV29-1	many	TRBJ2-7	TGCAGCGTTGACGGGACAGGGAGGCACGAGCAGTACTTC	CSVDGTGRHEQYF
-	TRBV4-1	-	TRBJ2-7	TGCGCCAGCAGCCCTCGACCTGGGAACAACGAGCAGTACTTC	CASSPRPGNNEQYF
-	TRBV10-2	-	TRBJ1-1	TGCGCCAGCAGTGACCCTGGACCGATTTCCACTGAAGCTTTCTTT	CASSDPGPISTEAFF
-	TRBV11-2	many	TRBJ1-1	TGTGCCAGCAGCTTCTTTGGCGCTGAAGCTTTCTTT	CASSFFGAEAFF
-	TRBV5-4	-	TRBJ1-2	TGTGCCAGCACCTCATCCCGGGGCATCTATGGCTACACCTTC	CASTSSRGIYGYTF
-	TRBV6-1	few	TRBJ1-1	TGTGCCAGCAGTGTCGGACACCAGAACACTGAAGCTTTCTTT	CASSVGHQNTEAFF
TRBD1	TRBV20-1	many	TRBJ1-2	TGCAGTGCCCGGGACAGGGGAAGAGTTTATAATGGCTACACCTTC	CSARDRGRVYNGYTF
TRBD1	TRBV28	-	TRBJ2-2	TGTGCCAGCGGACCCGCTACAGGGGCCGGCGCCGGGGAGCTGTTTTTT	CASGPATGAGAGELFF
-	TRBV6-1	-	TRBJ1-1	TGTGCCAGCAGTTATAGCGGTGAAGCTTTCTTT	CASSYSGEAFF
TRBD2	TRBV3-1	many	TRBJ2-1	TGTGCCAGCAGGTTAGCGGGGGGGCTAAATGAGCAGTTCTTC	CASRLAGGLNEQFF
-	TRBV6-1	few	TRBJ1-1	TGTGCCAGCAGGGGAGGAGGGCCGAACACTGAAGCTTTCTTT	CASRGGGPNTEAFF
TRBD1	TRBV7-9	-	TRBJ2-1	TGTGCCAGCAGCCCCCCGGAGACAGGGATCTACAATGAGCAGTTCTTC	CASSPPETGIYNEQFF
TRBD2	TRBV7-7	many	TRBJ2-7	TGTGCCCCCGGGAGGGTAGCCGAGCAGTACTTC	CAPGRVAEQYF
-	TRBV9	few	TRBJ1-2	TGTGCCAGCAGCGTAGAGGAGACGGTGGGTGGCTACACCTTC	CASSVEETVGGYTF
-	TRBV6-1	many	TRBJ2-5	TGTGCCAGCAGACCACAAGGACTAGTGACCGGGGGCGAGACCCAGTACTTC	CASRPQGLVTGGETQYF
-	TRBV6-1	many	TRBJ1-2	TGTGCCAGCAGTGCCAGCGGACGGGAAGCTAACTATGGCTACACCTTC	CASSASGREANYGYTF
-	TRBV6-1	many	TRBJ1-5	TGTGCCAGCAGTTCGGGATCATATAGCAATCAGCCCCAGCATTTT	CASSSGSYSNQPQHF